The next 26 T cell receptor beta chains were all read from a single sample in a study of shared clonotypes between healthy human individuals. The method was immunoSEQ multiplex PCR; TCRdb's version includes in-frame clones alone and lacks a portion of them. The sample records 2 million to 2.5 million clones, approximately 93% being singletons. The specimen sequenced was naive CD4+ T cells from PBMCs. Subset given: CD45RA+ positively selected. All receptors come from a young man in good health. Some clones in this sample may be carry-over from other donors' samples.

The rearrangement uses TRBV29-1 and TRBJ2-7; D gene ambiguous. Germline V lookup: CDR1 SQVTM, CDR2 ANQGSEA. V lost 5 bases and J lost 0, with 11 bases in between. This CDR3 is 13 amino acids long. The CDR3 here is CSVIVVPSYEQYF. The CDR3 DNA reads TGCAGCGTTATCGTAGTACCCTCCTACGAGCAGTACTTC.

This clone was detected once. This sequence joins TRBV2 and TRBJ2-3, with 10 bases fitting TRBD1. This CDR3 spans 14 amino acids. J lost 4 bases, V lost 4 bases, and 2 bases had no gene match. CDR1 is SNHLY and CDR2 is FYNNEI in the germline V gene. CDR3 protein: CASSADRGPDTQYF. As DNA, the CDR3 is TGTGCCAGCAGTGCCGACAGGGGGCCAGATACGCAGTATTTT.

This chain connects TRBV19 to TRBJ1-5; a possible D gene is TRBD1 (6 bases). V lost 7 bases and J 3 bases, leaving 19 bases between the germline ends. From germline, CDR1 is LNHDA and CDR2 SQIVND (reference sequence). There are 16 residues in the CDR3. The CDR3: CASTNVGQIDNQPQHF. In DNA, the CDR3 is TGTGCCAGTACCAACGTTGGACAGATCGACAATCAGCCCCAGCATTTT.

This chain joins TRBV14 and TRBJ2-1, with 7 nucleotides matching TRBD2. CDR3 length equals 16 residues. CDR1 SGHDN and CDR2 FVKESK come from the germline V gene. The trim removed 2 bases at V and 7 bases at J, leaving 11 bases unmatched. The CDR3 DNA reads TGTGCCAGCAGCCAAAGGCGGGAGACGATGTGGAATGAGCAGTTCTTC. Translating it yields CASSQRRETMWNEQFF.

CDR3 in amino acids: CAWRGQGYSPLHF. The CDR3 DNA reads TGTGCCTGGAGGGGACAGGGTTATTCACCCCTCCACTTT. The chain recombines TRBV30 with TRBJ1-6; 9 bases map to TRBD1. The CDR3 consists of 13 residues. V gave up 3 bases and J gave up 8 bases; unmatched junction bases: 2. Germline-derived CDR1 and CDR2 are GTSNPN and SVGIG (reference sequence).

The CDR3 DNA sequence: TGTGCCAGTAATTGGGGAACCAATGGCTACACCTTC. It is translated as CASNWGTNGYTF. The chain recombines TRBV19 with TRBJ1-2; D gene uncertain. V was pared by 7 bases and J by 6 bases, with 12 bases between. The CDR3 has 12 amino acids. Germline V gives CDR1 LNHDA, CDR2 SQIVND (reference sequence).

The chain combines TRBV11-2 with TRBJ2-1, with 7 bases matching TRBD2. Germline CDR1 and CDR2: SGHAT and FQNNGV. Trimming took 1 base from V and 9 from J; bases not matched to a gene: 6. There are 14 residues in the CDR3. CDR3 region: CASSLGRERGEQFF. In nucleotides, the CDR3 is TGTGCCAGCAGCTTAGGGCGGGAGCGGGGTGAGCAGTTCTTC.

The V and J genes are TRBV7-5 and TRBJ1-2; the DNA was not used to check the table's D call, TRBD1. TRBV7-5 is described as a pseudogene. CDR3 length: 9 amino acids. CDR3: CGANYGYTF. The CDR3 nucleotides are TGTGGGGCAAACTATGGCTACACCTTC.

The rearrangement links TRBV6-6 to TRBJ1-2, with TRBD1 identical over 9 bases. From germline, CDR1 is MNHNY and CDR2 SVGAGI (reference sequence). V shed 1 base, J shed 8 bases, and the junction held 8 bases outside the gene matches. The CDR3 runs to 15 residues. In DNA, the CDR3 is TGTGCCAGCAGTTACTGGGACAGGGACAGGGACGGCTACACCTTC. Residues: CASSYWDRDRDGYTF.

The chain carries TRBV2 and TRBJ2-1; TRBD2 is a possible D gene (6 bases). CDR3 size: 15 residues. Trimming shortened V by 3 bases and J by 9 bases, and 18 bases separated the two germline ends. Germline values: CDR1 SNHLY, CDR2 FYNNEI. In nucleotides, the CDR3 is TGTGCCAGCAGTGAGGAGGGCCCCATCATTAGTGAGCAGTTCTTC. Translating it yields CASSEEGPIISEQFF.

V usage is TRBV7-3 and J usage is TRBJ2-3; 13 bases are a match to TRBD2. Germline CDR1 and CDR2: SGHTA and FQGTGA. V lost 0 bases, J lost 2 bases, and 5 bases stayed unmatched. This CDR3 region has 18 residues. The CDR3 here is CASSLTGGTSGNTDTQYF. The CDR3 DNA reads TGTGCCAGCAGCTTAACCGGGGGGACTAGCGGGAACACAGATACGCAGTATTTT.

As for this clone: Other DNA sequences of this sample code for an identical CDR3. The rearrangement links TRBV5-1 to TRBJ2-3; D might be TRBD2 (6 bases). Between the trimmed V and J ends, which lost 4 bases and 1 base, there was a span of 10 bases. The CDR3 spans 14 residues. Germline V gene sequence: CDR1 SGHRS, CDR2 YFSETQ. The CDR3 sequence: CASSSSGGTDTQYF. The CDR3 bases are TGCGCCAGCAGCAGTTCGGGGGGCACAGATACGCAGTATTTT.

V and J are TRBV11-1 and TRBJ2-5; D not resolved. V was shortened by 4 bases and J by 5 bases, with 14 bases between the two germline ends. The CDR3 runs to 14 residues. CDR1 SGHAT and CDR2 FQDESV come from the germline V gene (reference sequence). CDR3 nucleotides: TGTGCCAGCAGCTCGAGATTCGGGTGGGAGACCCAGTACTTC. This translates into CASSSRFGWETQYF.

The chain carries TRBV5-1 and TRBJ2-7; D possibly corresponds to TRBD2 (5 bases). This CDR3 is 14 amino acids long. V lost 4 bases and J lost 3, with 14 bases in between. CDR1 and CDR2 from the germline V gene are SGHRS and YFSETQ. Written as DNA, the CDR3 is TGCGCCAGCAGCCCTCTTACCGCGGGCTACGAGCAGTACTTC. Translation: CASSPLTAGYEQYF.

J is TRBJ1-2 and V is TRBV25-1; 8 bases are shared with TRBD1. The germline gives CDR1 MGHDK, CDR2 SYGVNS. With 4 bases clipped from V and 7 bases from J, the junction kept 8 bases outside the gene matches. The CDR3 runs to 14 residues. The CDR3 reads CASSATGVSGGYTF. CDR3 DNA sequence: TGTGCCAGCAGTGCGACAGGGGTGAGCGGTGGCTACACCTTC.

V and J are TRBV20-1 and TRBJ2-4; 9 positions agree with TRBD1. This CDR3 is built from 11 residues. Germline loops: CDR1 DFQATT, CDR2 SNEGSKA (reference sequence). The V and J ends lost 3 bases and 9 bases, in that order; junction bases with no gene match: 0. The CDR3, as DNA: TGCAGTGCTAGGACAGGGGGCATTCAGTACTTC. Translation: CSARTGGIQYF.

The CDR3 loop is CASRGAFTNEKLFF. CDR3 nucleotides: TGTGCCAGCAGGGGAGCCTTTACTAATGAAAAACTGTTTTTT. V and J are TRBV6-5 and TRBJ1-4; D call uncertain. With 6 bases removed from V and 2 bases from J, the gap between germline ends came to 10 bases. CDR3 size: 14 residues. Germline assignment: CDR1 MNHEY and CDR2 SVGAGI.

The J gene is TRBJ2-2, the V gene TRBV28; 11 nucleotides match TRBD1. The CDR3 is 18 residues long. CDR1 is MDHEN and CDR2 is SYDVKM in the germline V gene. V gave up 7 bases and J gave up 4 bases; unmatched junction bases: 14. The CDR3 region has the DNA TGTGCCAGCACCTTCGAACTAGGGACAGGGGGTAGCACCGGGGAGCTGTTTTTT. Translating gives CASTFELGTGGSTGELFF.

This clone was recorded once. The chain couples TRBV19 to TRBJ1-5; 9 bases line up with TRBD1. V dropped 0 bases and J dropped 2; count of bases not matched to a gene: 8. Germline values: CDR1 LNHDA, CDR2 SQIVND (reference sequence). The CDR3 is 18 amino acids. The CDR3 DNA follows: TGTGCCAGTAGTATAGAAGGACAGGGGTTTAGCGGCAATCAGCCCCAGCATTTT. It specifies CASSIEGQGFSGNQPQHF.

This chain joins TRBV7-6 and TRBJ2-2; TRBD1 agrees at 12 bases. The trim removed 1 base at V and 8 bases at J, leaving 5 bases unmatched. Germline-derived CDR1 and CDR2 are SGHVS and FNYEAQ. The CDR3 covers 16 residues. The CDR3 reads CASSLGGTGGVGELFF. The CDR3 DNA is TGTGCCAGCAGCTTAGGCGGGACAGGGGGCGTGGGGGAGCTGTTTTTT.

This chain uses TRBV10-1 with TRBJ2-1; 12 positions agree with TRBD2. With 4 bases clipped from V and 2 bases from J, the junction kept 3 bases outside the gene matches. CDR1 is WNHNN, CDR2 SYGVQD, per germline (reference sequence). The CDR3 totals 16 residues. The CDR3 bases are TGCGCCAGCAGTGGACTAGCGGGAGAGGCCTACAATGAGCAGTTCTTC. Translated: CASSGLAGEAYNEQFF.

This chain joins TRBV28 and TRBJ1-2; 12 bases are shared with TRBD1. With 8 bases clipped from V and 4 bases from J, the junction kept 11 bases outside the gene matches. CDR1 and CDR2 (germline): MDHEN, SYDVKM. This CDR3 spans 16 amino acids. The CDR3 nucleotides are TGTGCCAGCGGGGACAGGGGGCTCTTGGGCACCTATGGCTACACCTTC. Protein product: CASGDRGLLGTYGYTF.

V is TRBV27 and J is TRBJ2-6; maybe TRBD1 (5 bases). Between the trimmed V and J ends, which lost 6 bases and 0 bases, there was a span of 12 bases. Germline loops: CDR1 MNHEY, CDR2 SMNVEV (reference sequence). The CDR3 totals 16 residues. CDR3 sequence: CASRSADSSGANVLTF. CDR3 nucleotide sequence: TGTGCCAGCAGATCCGCAGACAGCTCTGGGGCCAACGTCCTGACTTTC.

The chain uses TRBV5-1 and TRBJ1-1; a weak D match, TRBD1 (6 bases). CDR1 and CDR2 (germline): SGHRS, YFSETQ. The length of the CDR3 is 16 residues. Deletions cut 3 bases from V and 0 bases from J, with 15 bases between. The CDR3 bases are TGCGCCAGCAGCTCACCGGACAGAGGGATGAACACTGAAGCTTTCTTT. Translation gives CASSSPDRGMNTEAFF.

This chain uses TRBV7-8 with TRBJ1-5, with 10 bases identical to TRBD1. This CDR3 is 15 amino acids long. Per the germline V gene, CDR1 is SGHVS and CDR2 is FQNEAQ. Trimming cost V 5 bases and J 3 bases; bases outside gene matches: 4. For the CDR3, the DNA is TGTGCCAGCAGCGTCGGGACAGGGGTCAATCAGCCCCAGCATTTT. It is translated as CASSVGTGVNQPQHF.

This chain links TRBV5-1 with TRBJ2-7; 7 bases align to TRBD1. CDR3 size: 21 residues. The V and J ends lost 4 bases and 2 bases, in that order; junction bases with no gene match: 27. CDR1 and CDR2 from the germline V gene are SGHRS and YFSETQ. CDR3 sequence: CASSLPGTAKNRDPGPYEQYF. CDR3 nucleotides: TGCGCCAGCAGCCTGCCGGGGACAGCTAAGAACCGGGACCCGGGCCCCTACGAGCAGTACTTC.